Each of the 24 T cell receptor beta chains below was sequenced from the same sample in a study of Ad26.COV2.S vaccination and SARS-CoV-2 variants. Sequenced by immunoSEQ multiplex PCR; TCRdb stores in-frame clones only, minus some. The table records some 350,000 clones, about 91% of them present only once. Here the sequenced sample was peripheral blood, taken after recovery from COVID-19. These receptors came from a human donor who had recovered from COVID-19.

The chain is built from TRBV12-3 or TRBV12-4 and TRBJ2-2; D is undetermined. The CDR3 covers 13 residues. Trimming took 3 bases from V and 1 from J, leaving 3 bases between them. The CDR3 here is CASSLRNTGELFF. DNA for the CDR3: TGTGCCAGCAGTTTGCGGAACACCGGGGAGCTGTTTTTT.

Here the CDR3 reads CARPEGWTEAFF. In nucleotides, the CDR3 is TGTGCCAGACCCGAGGGTTGGACTGAAGCTTTCTTT. The chain joins TRBV5-3 to TRBJ1-1; no clear D. TRBV5-3 carries the ORF label, with uncertain function. The CDR3 is 12 residues long. Between the trimmed V and J ends, which lost 7 bases and 5 bases, there was a span of 12 bases.

The chain links TRBV7-6 to TRBJ1-1, with a tentative D call TRBD1 (6 bases). V was clipped by 2 bases and J by 5 bases, with 9 bases between them. The germline gives CDR1 SGHVS, CDR2 FNYEAQ. This CDR3 region has 13 residues. The chain's CDR3 is CASSLTGRTEAFF. The CDR3 bases are TGTGCCAGCAGCTTAACAGGGAGGACTGAAGCTTTCTTT.

This clone appeared a few times. Here the CDR3 reads CASGPPTDSEAFF. The CDR3 nucleotides read TGTGCTAGTGGACCCCCGACAGACTCTGAAGCTTTCTTT. The chain recombines TRBV12-5 with TRBJ1-1; TRBD1 might be the D (5 bases). This CDR3 is 13 amino acids long. Germline CDR1 and CDR2: LGHNT and FRNRAP. V gave up 6 bases and J gave up 6 bases, with 14 bases separating them.

The chain joins TRBV4-3 to TRBJ2-5; 7 nucleotides match TRBD1. The CDR3 consists of 15 residues. Trimming took 3 bases from V and 5 from J; bases not matched to a gene: 9. CDR1 is LGHNA, CDR2 YSLEER, per germline. The CDR3 reads CASSQMTGTLETQYF. CDR3 nucleotide sequence: TGCGCCAGCAGCCAGATGACAGGGACGTTGGAGACCCAGTACTTC.

This chain connects TRBV29-1 to TRBJ1-2; D uncertain. The CDR3 totals 12 residues. Germline values: CDR1 SQVTM, CDR2 ANQGSEA. The V gene lost 4 bases and the J gene lost 7 bases, with 13 bases spanning the gap. The CDR3 nucleotides are TGCAGCGTTGGGTCAGGTGGCATTGGCTACACCTTC. As protein: CSVGSGGIGYTF.

The chain couples TRBV14 to TRBJ1-2, with unresolved D. The germline V gene encodes CDR1 SGHDN and CDR2 FVKESK. This CDR3 comprises 13 residues. V lost 2 bases to trimming and J lost 5 bases, with 9 bases between them. CDR3 nucleotide sequence: TGTGCCAGCAGCCAATATCCGAAATATGGCTACACCTTC. It specifies CASSQYPKYGYTF.

The chain uses TRBV6-2 or TRBV6-3 and TRBJ2-2; D gene uncertain. Germline CDR1 and CDR2: MNHEY and SVGEGT. The length of the CDR3 is 14 residues. V lost 5 bases and J lost 6, with 13 bases in between. The CDR3: CASSTYTSPGELFF. The CDR3 DNA reads as TGTGCCAGCAGTACGTACACAAGTCCCGGGGAGCTGTTTTTT.

V gene TRBV27 combines with J gene TRBJ1-2; a weak D match, TRBD1 (6 bases). The germline gives CDR1 MNHEY, CDR2 SMNVEV (reference sequence). The CDR3 runs to 12 residues. The V end was cut by 6 bases, the J end by 4 bases, with 9 bases between. CDR3 DNA sequence: TGTGCCAGCAGCGGGGGGCGCTATGGCTACACCTTC. Protein sequence: CASSGGRYGYTF.

The genes are TRBV6-1 and TRBJ1-3; no clear D gene. The CDR3 has 14 amino acids. The germline CDR1 and CDR2 sequences are MNHNS and SASEGT. Trimming shortened V by 3 bases and J by 0 bases, and 6 bases separated the two germline ends. DNA of the CDR3: TGTGCCAGCAGTGACAGGAGCTCTGGAAACACCATATATTTT. Protein sequence: CASSDRSSGNTIYF.

This clone appeared once. V usage is TRBV14 and J usage is TRBJ1-2; perhaps TRBD1 as D (5 bases). The germline V and J ends were trimmed by 2 bases and 5 bases, with 9 bases remaining between them. The CDR3 spans 13 residues. The V gene's germline CDR1 is SGHDN and CDR2 FVKESK. CDR3 loop: CASSQQGVYGYTF. CDR3 DNA: TGTGCCAGCAGCCAACAGGGAGTTTATGGCTACACCTTC.

This clone has just one count. The CDR3 DNA is TGTGCCAGCAGCACAGGAAGGGGGGTGAACACTGAAGCTTTCTTT. This gives the protein CASSTGRGVNTEAFF. The rearrangement joins TRBV6-5 to TRBJ1-1; TRBD1 is a possible D gene (6 bases). Germline V lookup: CDR1 MNHEY, CDR2 SVGAGI. This CDR3 contains 15 residues. The V gene lost 6 bases and the J gene lost 0 bases, with 14 bases spanning the gap.

The chain recombines TRBV7-2 with TRBJ2-3; D possibly matches TRBD1 or TRBD2 (5 bases each). The CDR3 has 17 residues. Germline V gene sequence: CDR1 SGHTA, CDR2 FQGNSA. V lost 1 base to trimming and J lost 9 bases, with 23 bases between them. CDR3 coding DNA: TGTGCCAGCAGCTTAGAGACGGGACGCCTGTTGGCGGTCACGCAGTATTTT. Residues: CASSLETGRLLAVTQYF.

V and J are TRBV12-3 or TRBV12-4 and TRBJ1-4, with 8 nucleotides matching TRBD1. The CDR3 has 11 amino acids. The V and J ends lost 4 bases and 13 bases, in that order; junction bases with no gene match: 2. Here the CDR3 DNA reads TGTGCCAGCAGTTCCGGGACAGGACTGTTTTTT. Its protein product is CASSSGTGLFF.

This chain joins TRBV29-1 and TRBJ1-4; D perhaps matches TRBD1 (6 bases). The V gene's germline CDR1 is SQVTM and CDR2 ANQGSEA. CDR3 length: 13 residues. Trimming shortened V by 6 bases and J by 6 bases, and 14 bases separated the two germline ends. The CDR3, as DNA: TGCAGCGTCCTAGGGGGGGGGCATGAAAAACTGTTTTTT. Encoded protein: CSVLGGGHEKLFF.

This clone was counted a single time. The rearrangement uses TRBV25-1 and TRBJ2-1, with TRBD2 matching 10 bases. This CDR3 spans 18 amino acids. In germline, CDR1 is MGHDK, CDR2 SYGVNS. J was trimmed by 1 base and V by 0 bases; bases with no gene match: 6. CDR3 sequence: CASSEYGASGGSYNEQFF. In DNA, the CDR3 is TGTGCCAGCAGTGAATATGGGGCTAGCGGGGGATCCTACAATGAGCAGTTCTTC. The variable domain in full, with the rest retrieved from reference TRBV25-1 and TRBJ2-1, is EADIYQTPRYLVIGTGKKITLECSQTMGHDKMYWYQQDPGMELHLIHYSYGVNSTEKGDLSSESTVSRIRTEHFPLTLESARPSHTSQYLCASSEYGASGGSYNEQFFGPGTRLTVL.

The chain links TRBV9 to TRBJ1-2; D uncertain. The CDR3 loop spans 14 amino acids. Germline assignment: CDR1 SGDLS and CDR2 YYNGEE. V was trimmed by 2 bases and J by 5 bases, leaving 13 bases between them. The CDR3 protein is CASSVGDQAYGYTF. The CDR3 DNA sequence: TGTGCCAGCAGCGTGGGCGACCAGGCTTATGGCTACACCTTC.

The gene calls are TRBV18 and TRBJ1-1; D might be TRBD1 (6 bases). V lost 2 bases, J lost 1 base, and 8 bases lay in between. The CDR3 is made up of 14 amino acids. Germline V gene sequence: CDR1 KGHSH, CDR2 LQKENI. CDR3 residues: CASSPIQGNTEAFF. For the CDR3, the DNA is TGTGCCAGCTCACCAATACAGGGGAACACTGAAGCTTTCTTT.

V gene TRBV7-9 combines with J gene TRBJ1-3; a weak D match, TRBD1 (6 bases). The ends were cut back, 1 base at V and 9 bases at J, with 13 bases in the middle. Germline V gene data show CDR1 as SEHNR and CDR2 as FQNEAQ (reference sequence). There are 14 residues in the CDR3. CDR3 in DNA: TGTGCCAGCAGCTTAGACGGACAGAGGCCCACCATATATTTT. Its translation is CASSLDGQRPTIYF. Looking up the rest from reference TRBV7-9 and TRBJ1-3 gives the full variable domain: DTGVSQNPRHKITKRGQNVTFRCDPISEHNRLYWYRQTLGQGPEFLTYFQNEAQLEKSRLLSDRFSAERPKGSFSTLEIQRTEQGDSAMYLCASSLDGQRPTIYFGEGSWLTVV.

The V and J genes are TRBV19 and TRBJ1-6, with D uncertain. V was trimmed by 6 bases and J by 0 bases, leaving 12 bases between them. CDR1 LNHDA and CDR2 SQIVND come from the germline V gene (reference sequence). There are 16 residues in the CDR3. The CDR3 DNA reads as TGTGCCAGTAGCATGGAAAGGAGCTCCTATAATTCACCCCTCCACTTT. Amino acid sequence: CASSMERSSYNSPLHF.

The J gene is TRBJ2-4, the V gene TRBV11-2; 8 nucleotides match TRBD1. This CDR3 region has 18 residues. The J segment lost 2 bases and the V segment lost 1 base, leaving 10 bases of the junction unmatched. CDR1 is SGHAT, CDR2 FQNNGV, per germline. CDR3 residues: CASSLVVPRQGSKNIQYF. In DNA form, the CDR3 reads TGTGCCAGCAGCTTAGTCGTTCCGAGACAGGGGTCCAAAAACATTCAGTACTTC.

The CDR3 region is CASSSTDGSNQPQHF. CDR3 DNA: TGTGCCAGCAGTTCAACCGACGGGAGCAATCAGCCCCAGCATTTT. This rearrangement joins TRBV27 to TRBJ1-5; D is ambiguous. CDR1 is MNHEY, CDR2 SMNVEV, per germline (reference sequence). Trimming cost V 4 bases and J 1 base, with 11 bases left between them. The CDR3 is 15 residues long.

The chain links TRBV9 to TRBJ2-7, with TRBD1 matching over 7 bases. Losses at the gene ends were 2 bases for V and 0 bases for J; bases not matched to a gene: 8. The CDR3 runs to 16 residues. Germline values: CDR1 SGDLS, CDR2 YYNGEE. For the CDR3, the DNA is TGTGCCAGCAGCGTTGAGGGGGCCCACAGCTCCTACGAGCAGTACTTC. This sequence encodes CASSVEGAHSSYEQYF.

The V call is TRBV6-1, the J call TRBJ2-7; 7 bases fit TRBD2. Trimming at V came to 0 bases and at J to 6 bases, leaving 8 bases not matched to a gene. Germline CDR1 is MNHNS and CDR2 is SASEGT. This CDR3 is built from 15 residues. The CDR3: CASSEAPGGRSEQYF. The CDR3 DNA is TGTGCCAGCAGTGAAGCGCCGGGGGGAAGAAGCGAGCAGTACTTC.